This T cell receptor (beta chain) came from a study of blood T cell repertoires in COVID-19. Study context: Specimens from acute and convalescent COVID-19 originated in the United States, Italy and Spain.

The protocol was immunoSEQ multiplex PCR, while the TCRdb copy is restricted to in-frame clones and leaves out a portion. The sample holds 30,000 to 35,000 clones; about 74% are singletons and the top ten take roughly 17%. Germline V lookup: CDR1 SGHKS, CDR2 YYEKEE (reference sequence). V was clipped by 2 bases and J by 4 bases; unmatched bases: 11. The CDR3 is 16 residues long. Sequencing was carried out using peripheral blood. This TCR was recovered from a human donor in a cohort sampled during active COVID-19. The chain is built from TRBV5-5 and TRBJ2-5; 7 bases are a match to TRBD1. In nucleotides, the CDR3 is TGTGCCAGCAGCTTCGAGACAGGGTGGGAATTAGAGACCCAGTACTTC. It is translated as CASSFETGWELETQYF.